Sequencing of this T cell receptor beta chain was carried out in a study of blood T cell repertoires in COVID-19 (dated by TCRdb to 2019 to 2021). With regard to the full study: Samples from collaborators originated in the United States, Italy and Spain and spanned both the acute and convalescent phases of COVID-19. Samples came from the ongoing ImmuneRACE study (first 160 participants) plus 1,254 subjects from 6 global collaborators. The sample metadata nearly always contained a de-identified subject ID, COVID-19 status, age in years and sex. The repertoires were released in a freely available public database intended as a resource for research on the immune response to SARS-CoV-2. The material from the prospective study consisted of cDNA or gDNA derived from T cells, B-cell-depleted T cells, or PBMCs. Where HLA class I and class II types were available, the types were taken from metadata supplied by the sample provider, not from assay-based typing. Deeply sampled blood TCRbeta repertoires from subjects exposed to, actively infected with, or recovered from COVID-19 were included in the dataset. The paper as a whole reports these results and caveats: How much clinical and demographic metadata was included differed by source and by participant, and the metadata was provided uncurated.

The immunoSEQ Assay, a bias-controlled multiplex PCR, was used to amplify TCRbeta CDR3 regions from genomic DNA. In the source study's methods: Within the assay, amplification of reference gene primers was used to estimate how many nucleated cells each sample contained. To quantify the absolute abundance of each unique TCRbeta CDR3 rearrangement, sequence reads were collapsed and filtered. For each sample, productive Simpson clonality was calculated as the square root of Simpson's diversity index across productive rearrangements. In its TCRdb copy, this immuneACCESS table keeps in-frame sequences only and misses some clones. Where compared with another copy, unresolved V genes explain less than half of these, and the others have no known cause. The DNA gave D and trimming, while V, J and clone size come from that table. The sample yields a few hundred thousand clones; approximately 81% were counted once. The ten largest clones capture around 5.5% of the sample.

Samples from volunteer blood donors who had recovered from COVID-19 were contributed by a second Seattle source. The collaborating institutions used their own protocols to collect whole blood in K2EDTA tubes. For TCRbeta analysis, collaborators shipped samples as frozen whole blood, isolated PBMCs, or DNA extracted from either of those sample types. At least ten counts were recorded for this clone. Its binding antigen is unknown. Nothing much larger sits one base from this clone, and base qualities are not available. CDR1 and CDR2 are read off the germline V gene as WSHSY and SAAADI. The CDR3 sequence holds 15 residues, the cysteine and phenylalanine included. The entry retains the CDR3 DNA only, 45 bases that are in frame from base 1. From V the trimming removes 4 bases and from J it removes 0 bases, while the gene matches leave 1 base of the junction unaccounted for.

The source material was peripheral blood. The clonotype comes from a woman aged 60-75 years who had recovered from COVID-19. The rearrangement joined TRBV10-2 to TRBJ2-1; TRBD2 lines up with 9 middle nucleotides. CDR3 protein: CASSATSGSYNEQFF. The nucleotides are TGCGCCAGCAGTGCGACTAGCGGCTCCTACAATGAGCAGTTCTTC.